This TCR beta chain was observed in a study of shared clonotypes between healthy human individuals. On the study more broadly: Donors had three CD4 naive, three CD4 memory, two CD8 naive and one CD8 memory plate apiece. Study findings and constraints: The sharing of about 5% of naive CD4 clonotypes was seen across a few donors.

With respect to this clone: What it binds is not known.

The CDR3 length is 15 residues. The germline CDR1 and CDR2 sequences are LGHNA and YNFKEQ. V lost 3 bases to trimming and J lost 9 bases, with 21 bases between them. Several immunoSEQ plates held equal portions of the genomic DNA taken from each subset. The repertoire was sequenced with immunoSEQ multiplex PCR; TCRdb's copy has only in-frame clones and lacks some. The sample includes some 2.3 million clones, over 90% of them seen just once. Sequencing was done on a sample of naive CD4+ T cells from PBMCs. The subset is: CD45RA+ positively selected. The genes are TRBV4-2 and TRBJ2-7; D is possibly TRBD1 (5 bases). This clonotype originated in a man aged 18 to 29 in good health. Some clones in this sample may be carry-over from other donors' samples. The CDR3 is CASSQDMRHGGTQYF. CDR3 sequence (DNA): TGTGCCAGCAGCCAGGACATGCGACACGGCGGTACGCAGTACTTC.